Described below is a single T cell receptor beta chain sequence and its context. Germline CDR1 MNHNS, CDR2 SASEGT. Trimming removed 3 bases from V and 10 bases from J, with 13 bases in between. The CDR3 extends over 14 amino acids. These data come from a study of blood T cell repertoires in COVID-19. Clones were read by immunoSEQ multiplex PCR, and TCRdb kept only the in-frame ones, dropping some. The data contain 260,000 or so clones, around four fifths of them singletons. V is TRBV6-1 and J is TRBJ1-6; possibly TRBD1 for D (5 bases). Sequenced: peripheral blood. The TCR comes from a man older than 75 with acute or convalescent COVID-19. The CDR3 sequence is CASSEWRGGSPLHF. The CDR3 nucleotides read TGTGCCAGCAGTGAGTGGAGGGGTGGATCACCCCTCCACTTT.